This passage covers 6 T cell receptor beta chains from one sample sequenced in a study of blood T cell repertoires in COVID-19. Measured with immunoSEQ multiplex PCR; TCRdb has only the in-frame clones, and not every one. The sample holds about 220,000 clones; 80% are singletons and the top ten take 9.5% to 15%. Sequencing was carried out using peripheral blood. The source of these receptors is a human donor in a cohort sampled during active COVID-19.

CDR3 sequence reads: CASSVGQGNEAFF. The CDR3 DNA reads TGTGCCAGCAGCGTAGGACAGGGAAATGAAGCTTTCTTT. The chain links TRBV9 to TRBJ1-1; 7 bases map to TRBD1. This CDR3 spans 13 amino acids. CDR1 is SGDLS, CDR2 YYNGEE, per germline. Unmatched junction bases numbered 3, after V lost 0 bases and J lost 7 bases.

The table lists this clone with many counts. The chain is built from TRBV18 and TRBJ1-6; 9 nucleotides match TRBD1. From germline, CDR1 is KGHSH and CDR2 LQKENI. V lost 4 bases and J lost 8; bases outside the gene matches: 3. This CDR3 region has 14 residues. The CDR3 DNA reads TGTGCCAGCTCACAGACAGGGGGAGATTCACCCCTCCACTTT. It encodes CASSQTGGDSPLHF. The whole variable domain, filled in from reference TRBV18 and TRBJ1-6, reads NAGVMQNPRHLVRRRGQEARLRCSPMKGHSHVYWYRQLPEEGLKFMVYLQKENIIDESGMPKERFSAEFPKEGPSILRIQQVVRGDSAAYFCASSQTGGDSPLHFGNGTRLTVT.

This clone was seen only a few times. This rearrangement joins TRBV7-2 to TRBJ2-5, with 9 bases matching TRBD2. The V and J ends lost 6 bases and 1 base, in that order; junction bases with no gene match: 6. The CDR3 has 15 residues. Germline CDR1 SGHTA, CDR2 FQGNSA. CDR3 amino acids: CASSLERGAQETQYF. CDR3 DNA: TGTGCCAGCAGTCTGGAGCGGGGGGCCCAAGAGACCCAGTACTTC.

This rearrangement joins TRBV19 to TRBJ1-6; D not certain. Deletions cut 7 bases from V and 8 bases from J, with 15 bases between. The CDR3 totals 14 residues. Per germline, CDR1 LNHDA and CDR2 SQIVND (reference sequence). The DNA for the CDR3 is TGTGCCAGTACCCCCACCTCGAGTTATTCACCCCTCCACTTT. Residues: CASTPTSSYSPLHF.

This chain uses TRBV7-9 with TRBJ2-3; 10 positions match TRBD1. This CDR3 has 15 residues. CDR1 is SEHNR and CDR2 is FQNEAQ in the germline V gene (reference sequence). Trimming took 5 bases from V and 1 from J; bases not matched to a gene: 3. The CDR3 protein is CASSQGTGGTDTQYF. CDR3 nucleotide sequence: TGTGCCAGCAGCCAAGGGACAGGGGGCACAGATACGCAGTATTTT.

The V call is TRBV5-1, the J call TRBJ1-1; TRBD1 might be the D (6 bases). The CDR3 has 16 residues. The V gene's germline CDR1 is SGHRS and CDR2 YFSETQ. Trimming took off 4 bases at V and 0 bases at J, with 16 bases between the two ends. The CDR3 loop reads CASSRTAEALNTEAFF. In nucleotides, the CDR3 is TGCGCCAGCAGCCGGACAGCCGAGGCTTTGAACACTGAAGCTTTCTTT.